A selection of T cell receptor beta chains follows, all from one sample in a study of human T cells and chemical hapten exposure. TCRdb called the RACE reads again in MiXCR, with one record for every CDR3 protein. The sample shows 95,000 to 150,000 distinct CDR3 sequences, roughly 15% of them seen only once. Sequencing was performed on whole blood, taken in connection with sensitization to the hapten diphenylcyclopropenone (DPC). These receptor sequences come from a man aged 18 to 35 with alopecia areata. Some clones in this sample may be carry-over from other donors' samples. CDR3s include the opening cysteine and the closing phenylalanine or tryptophan. The order of the fields is D gene, J gene, V gene, clone size, CDR3 length, CDR3 DNA, CDR3 protein. A D gene is named only where the DNA matches it firmly. Size is stated for part of the rows, as once, few or many counts, or as a class when the clone is expanded.

d_gene: TRBD2; j_gene: TRBJ2-3; v_gene: TRBV5-4; abundance: -; len: 18; CDR3nt: TGTGCCAGCGGCGGAGGGACTAGCGGGGGGTCCTCCACAGATACGCAGTATTTT; CDR3aa: CASGGGTSGGSSTDTQYF
d_gene: TRBD1; j_gene: TRBJ1-5; v_gene: TRBV6-1; abundance: -; len: 15; CDR3nt: TGTGCCAGCAGTGAGGAGTCAGGGGGAAATCAGCCCCAGCATTTT; CDR3aa: CASSEESGGNQPQHF
d_gene: TRBD1; j_gene: TRBJ2-3; v_gene: TRBV7-9; abundance: many; len: 17; CDR3nt: TGTGCCAGCAGCTTCACCGGGACAGGGCTCTCCACAGATACGCAGTATTTT; CDR3aa: CASSFTGTGLSTDTQYF
d_gene: TRBD2; j_gene: TRBJ2-1; v_gene: TRBV11-2; abundance: -; len: 15; CDR3nt: TGTGCCAGCAGCTTAAACGGGGGGGCCGAAAATGAGCAGTTCTTC; CDR3aa: CASSLNGGAENEQFF
d_gene: -; j_gene: TRBJ2-3; v_gene: TRBV23-1; abundance: few; len: 17; CDR3nt: TGCGCCACCCAACAGCCTCCGGGACCACTTTCGTCAGATACGCAGTATTTT; CDR3aa: CATQQPPGPLSSDTQYF
d_gene: -; j_gene: TRBJ1-1; v_gene: TRBV6-5; abundance: few; len: 14; CDR3nt: TGTGCCAGCAGTTACCCGGGACCGAACACTGAAGCTTTCTTT; CDR3aa: CASSYPGPNTEAFF
d_gene: -; j_gene: TRBJ1-1; v_gene: TRBV29-1; abundance: -; len: 10; CDR3nt: TGCAGCGTCGCCGAGACTGAAGCTTTCTTT; CDR3aa: CSVAETEAFF
d_gene: TRBD1; j_gene: TRBJ1-4; v_gene: TRBV11-2; abundance: -; len: 12; CDR3nt: TGTGCCATAAACAGGGGAAATGAAAAACTGTTTTTT; CDR3aa: CAINRGNEKLFF
d_gene: TRBD2; j_gene: TRBJ2-3; v_gene: TRBV12-3/TRBV12-4; abundance: -; len: 15; CDR3nt: TGTGCCAGCAGTTTAGCGGGGGGGAGCACAGATACGCAGTATTTT; CDR3aa: CASSLAGGSTDTQYF
d_gene: -; j_gene: TRBJ1-6; v_gene: TRBV28; abundance: many; len: 13; CDR3nt: TGTGCCAGCGGAGTCTCCTATAATTCACCCCTCCACTTT; CDR3aa: CASGVSYNSPLHF
d_gene: -; j_gene: TRBJ2-1; v_gene: TRBV21-1; abundance: few; len: 16; CDR3nt: TGTGCCAGCAGCAGACAGGACAGGGGACCCTACAATGAGCAGTTCTTC; CDR3aa: CASSRQDRGPYNEQFF
d_gene: -; j_gene: TRBJ2-1; v_gene: TRBV6-2/TRBV6-3; abundance: -; len: 13; CDR3nt: TGTGCCAGCAGTTACCGTTATTGGGATGAGCAGTTCTTC; CDR3aa: CASSYRYWDEQFF
d_gene: -; j_gene: TRBJ1-2; v_gene: TRBV7-2; abundance: -; len: 17; CDR3nt: TGTGCCAGCAGCTTTTCGTGGCCCGGTACTTCTAACTATGGCTACACCTTC; CDR3aa: CASSFSWPGTSNYGYTF
d_gene: -; j_gene: TRBJ2-5; v_gene: TRBV7-2; abundance: -; len: 14; CDR3nt: TGTGCCAGCAGCCCACGGACTTGGCAAGAGACCCAGTACTTC; CDR3aa: CASSPRTWQETQYF
d_gene: -; j_gene: TRBJ1-5; v_gene: TRBV7-6; abundance: many; len: 13; CDR3nt: TGTGCCAGCAGCTTAAGGGCATTGGAGCCCCAGCATTTT; CDR3aa: CASSLRALEPQHF
d_gene: TRBD1; j_gene: TRBJ1-1; v_gene: TRBV5-1; abundance: -; len: 15; CDR3nt: TGCGCCAGCAGCCAGGACAGGGCCATGAACACTGAAGCTTTCTTT; CDR3aa: CASSQDRAMNTEAFF
d_gene: TRBD1; j_gene: TRBJ1-5; v_gene: TRBV10-2; abundance: few; len: 16; CDR3nt: TGCGCCAGCAGTGAGTCTCCAGGGGGGGAAAATCAGCCCCAGCATTTT; CDR3aa: CASSESPGGENQPQHF
d_gene: TRBD1; j_gene: TRBJ1-2; v_gene: TRBV4-3; abundance: few; len: 13; CDR3nt: TGCGCCAGCAGCCGGGACAGGAACTATGGCTACACCTTC; CDR3aa: CASSRDRNYGYTF
d_gene: TRBD1; j_gene: TRBJ2-1; v_gene: TRBV29-1; abundance: -; len: 14; CDR3nt: TGCAGCGCCAGGGACAGCAAATACTACAATGAGCAGTTCTTC; CDR3aa: CSARDSKYYNEQFF
d_gene: -; j_gene: TRBJ2-2; v_gene: TRBV6-2/TRBV6-3; abundance: few; len: 14; CDR3nt: TGTGCCAGCAGTTCATCAGTGAACACCGGGGAGCTGTTTTTT; CDR3aa: CASSSSVNTGELFF